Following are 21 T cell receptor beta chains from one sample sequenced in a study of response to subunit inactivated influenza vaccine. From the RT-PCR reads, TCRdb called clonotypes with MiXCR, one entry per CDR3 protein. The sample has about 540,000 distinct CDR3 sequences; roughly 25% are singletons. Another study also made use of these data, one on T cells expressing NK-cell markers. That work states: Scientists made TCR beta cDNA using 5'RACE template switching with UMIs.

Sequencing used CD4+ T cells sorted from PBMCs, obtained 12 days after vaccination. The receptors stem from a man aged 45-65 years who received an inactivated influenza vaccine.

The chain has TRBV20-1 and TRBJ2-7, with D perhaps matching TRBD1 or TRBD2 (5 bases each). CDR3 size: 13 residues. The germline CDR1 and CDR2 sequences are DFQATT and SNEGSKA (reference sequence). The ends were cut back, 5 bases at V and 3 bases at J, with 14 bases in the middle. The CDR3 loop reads CSARDGLDYEQYF. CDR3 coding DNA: TGCAGTGCTCGGGACGGGCTAGACTACGAGCAGTACTTC.

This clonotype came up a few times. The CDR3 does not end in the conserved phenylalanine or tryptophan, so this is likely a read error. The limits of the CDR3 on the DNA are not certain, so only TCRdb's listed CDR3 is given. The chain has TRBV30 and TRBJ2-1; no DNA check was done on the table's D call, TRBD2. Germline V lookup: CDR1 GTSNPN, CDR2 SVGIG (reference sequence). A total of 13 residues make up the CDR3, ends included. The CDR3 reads CAWSVLAGGPERL.

CDR3: CASSSFTENTEAFF. The DNA of the CDR3 is TGTGCCAGCAGCTCCTTCACAGAGAACACTGAAGCTTTCTTT. The chain couples TRBV7-9 to TRBJ1-1; no definite D call. Germline V gives CDR1 SEHNR, CDR2 FQNEAQ (reference sequence). The CDR3 length is 14 residues. Trimming cost V 4 bases and J 1 base, with 10 bases left between them.

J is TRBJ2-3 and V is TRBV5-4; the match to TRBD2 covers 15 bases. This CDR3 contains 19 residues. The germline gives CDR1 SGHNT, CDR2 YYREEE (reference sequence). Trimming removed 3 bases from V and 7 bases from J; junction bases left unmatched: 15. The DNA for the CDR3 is TGTGCCAGCAGCTCACGGACTAGCGGGGGGGCCCACACACGCAATACGCAGTATTTT. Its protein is CASSSRTSGGAHTRNTQYF. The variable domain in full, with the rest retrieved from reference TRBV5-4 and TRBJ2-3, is ETGVTQSPTHLIKTRGQQVTLRCSSQSGHNTVSWYQQALGQGPQFIFQYYREEENGRGNFPPRFSGLQFPNYSSELNVNALELDDSALYLCASSSRTSGGAHTRNTQYFGPGTRLTVL.

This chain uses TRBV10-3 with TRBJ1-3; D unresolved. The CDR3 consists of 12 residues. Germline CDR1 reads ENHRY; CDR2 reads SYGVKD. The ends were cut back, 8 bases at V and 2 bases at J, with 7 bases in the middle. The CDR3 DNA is TGTGCCATCTGGGAACCTGGAAACACCATATATTTT. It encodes CAIWEPGNTIYF.

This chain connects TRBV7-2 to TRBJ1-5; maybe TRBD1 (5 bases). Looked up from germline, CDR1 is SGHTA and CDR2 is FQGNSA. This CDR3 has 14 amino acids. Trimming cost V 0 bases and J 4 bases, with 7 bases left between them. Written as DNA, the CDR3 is TGTGCCAGCAGCTTAGCCAGGGAAAATCAGCCCCAGCATTTT. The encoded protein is CASSLARENQPQHF.

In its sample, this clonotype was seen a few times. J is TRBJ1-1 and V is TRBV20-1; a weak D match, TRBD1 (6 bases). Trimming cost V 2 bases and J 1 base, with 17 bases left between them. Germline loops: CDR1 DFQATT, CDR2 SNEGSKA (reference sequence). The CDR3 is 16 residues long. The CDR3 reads CSARRLGGRTNTEAFF. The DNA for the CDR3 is TGCAGTGCTAGACGGTTAGGGGGGAGGACGAACACTGAAGCTTTCTTT.

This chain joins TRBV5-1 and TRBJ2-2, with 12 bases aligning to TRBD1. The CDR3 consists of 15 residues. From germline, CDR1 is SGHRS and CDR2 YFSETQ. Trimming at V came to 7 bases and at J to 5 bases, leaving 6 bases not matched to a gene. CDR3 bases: TGCGCCAGCGGCCGGGACAGGGGGCCTACCGGGGAGCTGTTTTTT. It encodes CASGRDRGPTGELFF.

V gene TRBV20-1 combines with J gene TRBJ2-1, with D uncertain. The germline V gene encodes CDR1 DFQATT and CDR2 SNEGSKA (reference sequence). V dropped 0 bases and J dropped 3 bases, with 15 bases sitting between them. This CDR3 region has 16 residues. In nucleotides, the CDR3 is TGCAGTGCTAGAGAACCCCTGGGTAAGCGCTACAATGAGCAGTTCTTC. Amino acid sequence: CSAREPLGKRYNEQFF.

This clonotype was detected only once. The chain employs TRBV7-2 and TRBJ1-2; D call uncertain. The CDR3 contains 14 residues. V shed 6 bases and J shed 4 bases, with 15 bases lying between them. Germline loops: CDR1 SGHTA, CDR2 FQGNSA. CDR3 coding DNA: TGTGCCAGCAGTCCCGGGAAGGTCCTCTATGGCTACACCTTC. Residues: CASSPGKVLYGYTF.

The CDR3 DNA follows: TGCACCGGCAGGGGGCTTGGCACAGATACGCAGTATTTT. It encodes CTGRGLGTDTQYF. The V gene is TRBV29-1, the J gene TRBJ2-3; 8 bases fit TRBD1. Germline V lookup: CDR1 SQVTM, CDR2 ANQGSEA. CDR3 length: 13 amino acids.

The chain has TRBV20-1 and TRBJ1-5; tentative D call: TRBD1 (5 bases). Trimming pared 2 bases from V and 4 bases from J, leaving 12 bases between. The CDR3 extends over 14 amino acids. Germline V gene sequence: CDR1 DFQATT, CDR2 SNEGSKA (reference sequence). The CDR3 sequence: CSARIGGLNQPQHF. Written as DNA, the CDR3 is TGCAGTGCTAGAATCGGGGGACTGAATCAGCCCCAGCATTTT.

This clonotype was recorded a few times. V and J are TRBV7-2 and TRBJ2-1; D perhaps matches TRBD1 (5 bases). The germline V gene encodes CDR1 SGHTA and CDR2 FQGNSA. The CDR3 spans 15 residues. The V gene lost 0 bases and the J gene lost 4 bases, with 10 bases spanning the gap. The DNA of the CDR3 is TGTGCCAGCAGCTTAGCGCAAGGACAATACAATGAGCAGTTCTTC. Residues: CASSLAQGQYNEQFF.

CDR3 sequence (DNA): TGTGCCAGCAGAAAAAGCGGAGGGACAGGGGGCCAAGAGACCCAGTACTTC. It translates to CASRKSGGTGGQETQYF. This sequence joins TRBV6-1 and TRBJ2-5; 11 positions match TRBD1. V gave up 6 bases and J gave up 1 base; unmatched junction bases: 10. The CDR3 length is 17 residues. CDR1 is MNHNS and CDR2 is SASEGT in the germline V gene.

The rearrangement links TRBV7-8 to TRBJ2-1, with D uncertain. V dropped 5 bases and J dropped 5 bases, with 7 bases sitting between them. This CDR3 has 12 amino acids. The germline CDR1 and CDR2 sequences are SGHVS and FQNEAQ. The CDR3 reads CASSEAHNEQFF. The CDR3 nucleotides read TGTGCCAGCAGCGAGGCGCACAATGAGCAGTTCTTC.

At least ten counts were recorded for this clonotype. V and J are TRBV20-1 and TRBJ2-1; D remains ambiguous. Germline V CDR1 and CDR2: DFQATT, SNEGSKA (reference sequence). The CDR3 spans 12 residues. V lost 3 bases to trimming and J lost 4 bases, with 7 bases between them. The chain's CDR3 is CSASIHYNEQFF. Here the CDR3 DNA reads TGCAGTGCTAGTATCCATTACAATGAGCAGTTCTTC.

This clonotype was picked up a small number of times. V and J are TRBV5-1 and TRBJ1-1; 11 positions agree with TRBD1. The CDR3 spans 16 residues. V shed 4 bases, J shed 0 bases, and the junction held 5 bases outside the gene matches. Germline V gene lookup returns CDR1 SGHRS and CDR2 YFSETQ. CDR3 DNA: TGCGCCAGCAGCACCGGACAGGGGGCATTGAACACTGAAGCTTTCTTT. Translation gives CASSTGQGALNTEAFF.

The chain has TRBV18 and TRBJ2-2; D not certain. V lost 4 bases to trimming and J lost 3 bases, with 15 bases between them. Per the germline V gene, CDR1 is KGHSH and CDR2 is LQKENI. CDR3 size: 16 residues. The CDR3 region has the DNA TGTGCCAGCTCACGTATGGCGTTGGCCGACACCGGGGAGCTGTTTTTT. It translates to CASSRMALADTGELFF.

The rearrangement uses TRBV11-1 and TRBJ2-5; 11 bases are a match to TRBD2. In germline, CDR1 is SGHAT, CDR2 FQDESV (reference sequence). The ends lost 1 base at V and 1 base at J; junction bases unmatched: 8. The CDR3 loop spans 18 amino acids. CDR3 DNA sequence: TGTGCCAGCAGCTTAGGTCTAGCGGGGGGCACCATCCAAGAGACCCAGTACTTC. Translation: CASSLGLAGGTIQETQYF.

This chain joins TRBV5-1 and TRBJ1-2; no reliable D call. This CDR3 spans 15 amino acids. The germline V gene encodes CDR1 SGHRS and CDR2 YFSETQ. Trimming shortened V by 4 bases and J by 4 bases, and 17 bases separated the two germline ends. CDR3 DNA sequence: TGCGCCAGCAGCCCCATGGGCATAGTCCCCTATGGCTACACCTTC. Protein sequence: CASSPMGIVPYGYTF.

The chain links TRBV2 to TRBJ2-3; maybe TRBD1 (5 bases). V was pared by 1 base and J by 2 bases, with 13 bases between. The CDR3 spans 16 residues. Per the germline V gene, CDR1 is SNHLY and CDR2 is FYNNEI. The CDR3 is CASSEGEGVPTDTQYF. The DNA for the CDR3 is TGTGCCAGCAGTGAAGGTGAAGGGGTTCCCACAGATACGCAGTATTTT.